The present TCR beta chain was sequenced within a study of regulatory T cells in long-lasting Graves disease. This clonotype was detected only a few times. Its antigen is unidentified. Time point given: newly diagnosed GD, antithyroid drugs for less than 3 months. The TCR library used RNA extracted from PBMCs. Study-level points and caveats: Among the persistent patients, roughly 2,500 public clonotypes were shared, more than the 966 shared among new patients. Persistent disease favored TRBV28, TRBJ1-2 and TRBJ2-5. Persistent Graves' patients showed a TCR diversity that was lower than that of newly diagnosed ones.

Arm-PCR of CDR3 regions and iRepertoire HTBI primers were used to build TCR beta libraries. MiXCR was run by TCRdb on the multiplex PCR reads, yielding one entry per CDR3 protein. The table records around 450,000 distinct CDR3 sequences, 15% to 20% of them present only once. The CDR3 spans 16 residues. V trimming: 3 bases; J trimming: 0 bases; junction bases outside the gene matches: 4. Germline CDR1 is SEHNR and CDR2 is FQNEAQ (reference sequence). Separately, the same data were catalogued under a study of T cells in Graves' hyperthyroidism and ophthalmopathy.

The rearrangement links TRBV7-9 to TRBJ1-4, with TRBD1 matching 7 bases. Sequences were derived from peripheral blood mononuclear cells (PBMCs), sampled at new diagnosis, from a patient treated with antithyroid drugs. This TCR came from a man in his forties or fifties with Graves disease. The CDR3 DNA is TGTGCCAGCAGCTTCGGACAGGTTGCAACTAATGAAAAACTGTTTTTT. This sequence encodes CASSFGQVATNEKLFF.